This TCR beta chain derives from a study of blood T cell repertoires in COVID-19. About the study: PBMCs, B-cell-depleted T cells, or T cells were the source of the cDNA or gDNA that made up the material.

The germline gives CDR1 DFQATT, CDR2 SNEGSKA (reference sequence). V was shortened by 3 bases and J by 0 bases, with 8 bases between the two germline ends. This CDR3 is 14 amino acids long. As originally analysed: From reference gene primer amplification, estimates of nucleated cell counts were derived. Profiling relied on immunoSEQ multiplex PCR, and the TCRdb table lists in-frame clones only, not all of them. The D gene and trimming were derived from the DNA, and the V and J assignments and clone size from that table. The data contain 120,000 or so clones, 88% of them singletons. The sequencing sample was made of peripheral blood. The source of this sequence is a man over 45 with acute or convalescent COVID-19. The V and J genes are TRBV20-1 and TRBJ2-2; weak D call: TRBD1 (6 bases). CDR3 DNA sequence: TGCAGTGCTAGTAACAGGGCGAACACCGGGGAGCTGTTTTTT. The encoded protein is CSASNRANTGELFF.